The entry below describes one T cell receptor (beta chain). The sample originates from a study of blood T cell repertoires in COVID-19. Sequenced by immunoSEQ multiplex PCR; TCRdb stores in-frame clones only, minus some. This table has about 200,000 clones, roughly 90% appearing once. The germline V gene encodes CDR1 SNHLY and CDR2 FYNNEI. The CDR3 consists of 14 residues. The V and J ends lost 6 bases and 4 bases, in that order; junction bases with no gene match: 7. This chain joins TRBV2 and TRBJ1-1, with TRBD1 matching 8 bases. Source material: peripheral blood. This clonotype originated in a man in his fifties or sixties with COVID-19, enrolled during active disease. The CDR3 nucleotides read TGTGCCAGCAGGGATACACAGGGGGGCACTGAAGCTTTCTTT. Its protein is CASRDTQGGTEAFF.